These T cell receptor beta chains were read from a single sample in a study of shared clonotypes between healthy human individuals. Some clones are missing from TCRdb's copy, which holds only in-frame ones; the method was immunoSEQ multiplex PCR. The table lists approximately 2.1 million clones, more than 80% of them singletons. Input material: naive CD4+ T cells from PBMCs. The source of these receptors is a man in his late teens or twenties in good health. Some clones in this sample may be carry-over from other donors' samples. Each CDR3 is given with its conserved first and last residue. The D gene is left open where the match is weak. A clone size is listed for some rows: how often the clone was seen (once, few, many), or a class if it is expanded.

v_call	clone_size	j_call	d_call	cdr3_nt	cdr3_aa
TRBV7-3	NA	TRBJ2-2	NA	TGTGCCAGCAGCCTTTCAGGTCCCCGTGAAATGTTTTTT	CASSLSGPREMFF
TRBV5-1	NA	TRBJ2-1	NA	TGCGCCAGCAGCTCGGGGTACAATGAGCAGTTCTTC	CASSSGYNEQFF
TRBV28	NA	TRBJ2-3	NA	TGTGCCAGCAGTCTGACCCCAGGGGTGGATACGCAGTATTTT	CASSLTPGVDTQYF
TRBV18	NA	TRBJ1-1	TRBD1	TGTGCCAGCTCACCGACGACAGGGGGGAACACTGAAGCTTTCTTT	CASSPTTGGNTEAFF
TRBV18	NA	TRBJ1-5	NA	TGTGCCAGCTCACCAGGGATTCCCATGGGGCAGCCCCAGCATTTT	CASSPGIPMGQPQHF
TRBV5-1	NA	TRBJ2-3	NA	TGCGCCAGCAGACAGGGACTTAGCACAGATACGCAGTATTTT	CASRQGLSTDTQYF
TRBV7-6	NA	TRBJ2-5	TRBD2	TGTGCCAGCAGCGCCCAACTAGCGGGAGGTGAGACCCAGTACTTC	CASSAQLAGGETQYF
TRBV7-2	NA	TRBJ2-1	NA	TGTGCCAGCAGCGCCCAATCATCGGGAAGAAGATTCTTC	CASSAQSSGRRFF
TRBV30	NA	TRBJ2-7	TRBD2	TGTGCCTGGGGCCGGACAGGGGGGAGAAGACTAGCGGGAGATTCAGTGCAGTACTTC	CAWGRTGGRRLAGDSVQYF
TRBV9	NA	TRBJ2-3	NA	TGTGCCAGCAGCGCGGGGCGGGGCAGCACAGATACGCAGTATTTT	CASSAGRGSTDTQYF
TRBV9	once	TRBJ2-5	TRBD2	TGTGCCAGCAGCCGACTAGCGGGAGAGGGGAAGACCCAGTACTTC	CASSRLAGEGKTQYF
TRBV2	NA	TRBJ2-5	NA	TGTGCCAGCAGTGAATCCGAGGGTACGGAGACCCAGTACTTC	CASSESEGTETQYF
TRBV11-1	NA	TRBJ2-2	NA	TGTGCCAGCAGGGCAGGGTTCACCGGGGAGCTGTTTTTT	CASRAGFTGELFF
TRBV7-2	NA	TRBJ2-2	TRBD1	TGTGCCAGCACCACCTACAGGGGGCTATCGACCGGGGAGCTGTTTTTT	CASTTYRGLSTGELFF